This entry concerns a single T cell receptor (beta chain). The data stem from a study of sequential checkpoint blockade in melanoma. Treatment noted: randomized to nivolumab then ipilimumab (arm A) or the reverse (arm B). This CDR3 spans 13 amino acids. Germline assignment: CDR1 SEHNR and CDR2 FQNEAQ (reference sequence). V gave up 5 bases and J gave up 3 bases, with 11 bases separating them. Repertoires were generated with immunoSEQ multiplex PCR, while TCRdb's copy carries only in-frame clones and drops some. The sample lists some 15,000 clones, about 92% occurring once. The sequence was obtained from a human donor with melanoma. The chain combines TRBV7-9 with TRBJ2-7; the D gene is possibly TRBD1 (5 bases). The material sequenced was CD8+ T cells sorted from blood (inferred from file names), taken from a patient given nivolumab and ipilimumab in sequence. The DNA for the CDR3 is TGTGCCAGCAGCCCCACAGGAGACTACGAGCAGTACTTC. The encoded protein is CASSPTGDYEQYF.